The following is a T cell receptor (beta chain) sequence with its context. Germline CDR1 reads SEHNR; CDR2 reads FQNEAQ (reference sequence). The CDR3 loop spans 16 amino acids. Trimming took 5 bases from V and 5 from J, leaving 21 bases between them. This entry belongs to a study of T cell changes during pregnancy in multiple sclerosis. Here immunoSEQ multiplex PCR was the method, and the copy in TCRdb shows in-frame clones only, minus some. The sample lists under 25,000 clones; 86% were seen once. This TCR came from a female donor in good health, enrolled as a control in a pregnancy study. The rearrangement uses TRBV7-9 and TRBJ2-5; D might be TRBD2 (6 bases). Source: CD8+ T cells from peripheral blood mononuclear cells, taken in the first trimester of pregnancy. The CDR3 loop reads CASSLSGGGAGETQYF. The CDR3 region has the DNA TGTGCCAGCAGCCTATCCGGAGGAGGGGCAGGGGAGACCCAGTACTTC.